The following is a T cell receptor beta chain sequence with its context. Its cognate antigen is unknown. This sample was taken from a study of T cells in narcolepsy. Findings and caveats of the study: Healthy controls reportedly lacked the autoreactive clonotypes serially found in patients' blood.

V was cut by 5 bases and J by 2 bases, with 16 bases left in between. CDR3 length: 16 residues. Germline CDR1 and CDR2: SGHTA and FQGNSA. TCRdb's table, derived via immunoSEQ multiplex PCR, lists solely in-frame clones and lacks some. Altogether about 24,000 clones are present, over 75% being singletons, with the ten largest covering roughly a tenth. The sequenced sample consisted of memory (CD45RA-) CD4+ T cells from blood. The genes are TRBV7-2 and TRBJ1-5; D perhaps matches TRBD1 (5 bases). This clonotype was obtained from a human donor in good health. The CDR3 loop reads CASSPGWGSRNQPQHF. CDR3 in DNA: TGTGCCAGCAGCCCCGGTTGGGGGTCGCGCAATCAGCCCCAGCATTTT.